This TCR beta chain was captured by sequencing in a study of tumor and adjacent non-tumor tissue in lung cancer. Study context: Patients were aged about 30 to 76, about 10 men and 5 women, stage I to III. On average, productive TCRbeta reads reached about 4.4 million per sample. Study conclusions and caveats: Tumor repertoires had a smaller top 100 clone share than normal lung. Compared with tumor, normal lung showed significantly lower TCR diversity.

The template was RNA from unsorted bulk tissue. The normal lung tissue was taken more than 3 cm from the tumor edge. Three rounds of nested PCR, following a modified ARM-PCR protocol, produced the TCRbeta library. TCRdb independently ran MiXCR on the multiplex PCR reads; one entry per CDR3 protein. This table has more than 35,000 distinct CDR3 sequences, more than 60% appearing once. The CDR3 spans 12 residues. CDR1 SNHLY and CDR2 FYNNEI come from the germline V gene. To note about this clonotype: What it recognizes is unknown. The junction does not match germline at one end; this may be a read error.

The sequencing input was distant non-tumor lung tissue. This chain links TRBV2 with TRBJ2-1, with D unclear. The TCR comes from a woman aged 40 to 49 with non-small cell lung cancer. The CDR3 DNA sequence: TGTGCCAGGAGTGAGGCGGAAGGTGAGCAGTTCTTC. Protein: CARSEAEGEQFF.